This T cell receptor (beta chain) was found in a study of T-cell memory formation after mild COVID-19. TCRdb used MiXCR to reprocess the 5' RACE reads, holding one entry per CDR3 protein. This sample carries about 190,000 distinct CDR3 sequences, around 18% of them seen once, and the ten largest clones take 2.4%. Germline V CDR1 and CDR2: SGHNT, YYREEE (reference sequence). The V end was cut by 4 bases, the J end by 6 bases, with 11 bases between. The CDR3 spans 12 residues. The J gene is TRBJ2-7, the V gene TRBV5-4; the D gene is possibly TRBD1 (6 bases). Sequencing was done on a sample of PBMCs or a T cell subset sorted from them (not recorded which). The sequence was collected from an adult woman who had mild COVID-19 (a few samples of this study predate the infection). Cell type and time point are not known. This chain's CDR3 is CASSKQGPEQYF. The CDR3 DNA reads TGTGCCAGCAGCAAACAGGGTCCCGAGCAGTACTTC.